This is a list of T cell receptor beta chains from one sample in a study of T-cell reconstitution after alpha-beta-depleted transplantation in children. TCRdb processed the PCR reads anew with MiXCR; each CDR3 protein has one entry. The table records hundreds of thousands of distinct CDR3 sequences, more than 10% of them present only once. The material sequenced was PBMCs from the stem cell graft donor, taken from the stem cell graft. All receptors derive from a human donor who donated a stem cell graft to a child with acute lymphoblastic leukemia. Both conserved end residues are part of each CDR3. The order of the fields is J gene, V gene, CDR3 protein.

TRBJ2-7 TRBV7-2 CASSLARQGASYEQYF
TRBJ2-7 TRBV24-1 CATSDSASSYEQYF
TRBJ1-4 TRBV6-5 CASSSGARHEKLFF
TRBJ1-1 TRBV5-1 CASTAPLLNTEAFF
TRBJ2-1 TRBV20-1 CSASAFTSGIGNEQFF
TRBJ2-7 TRBV12-3/TRBV12-4 CASSLLRLRGEQYF
TRBJ2-3 TRBV7-8 CASSHKVSPDTQYF
TRBJ1-1 TRBV7-9 CASSLFERTEAFF
TRBJ2-5 TRBV29-1 CSVERQETQYF
TRBJ2-3 TRBV11-2 CASSLGGLITDTQYF
TRBJ2-1 TRBV7-2 CASSPGTSTYNEQFF
TRBJ1-6 TRBV6-5 CASSYSFRGSLGSPLHF
TRBJ2-6 TRBV7-9 CASSQTGAGANVLTF
TRBJ2-1 TRBV12-3/TRBV12-4 CASSGIGRGYNEQFF
TRBJ2-5 TRBV5-1 CASSLGIKAGEGETQYF
TRBJ2-1 TRBV20-1 CSAAGTTLNEQFF
TRBJ2-4 TRBV27 CASSAGLAESALAKNIQYF
TRBJ2-2 TRBV20-1 CSAHLQGANTGELFF
TRBJ2-1 TRBV7-9 CASSLVRDEQFF
TRBJ2-2 TRBV20-1 CSAREWGNTGELFF
TRBJ2-2 TRBV20-1 CSAPNRENTGELFF
TRBJ2-1 TRBV27 CASSYGTRDEQFF
TRBJ1-3 TRBV28 CASSLGTVSGNTIYF
TRBJ2-7 TRBV7-9 CASSPGRVSGEQYF